Given below is one TCR beta chain in context. Its matching antigen is unknown. The data were obtained in a study of beta chain features in type 1 diabetes. This CDR3 has 13 amino acids. Germline values: CDR1 LNHDA, CDR2 SQIVND (reference sequence). Unmatched junction bases numbered 3, after V lost 5 bases and J lost 2 bases. Reverse transcription of all isolated RNA meant that expressed TCRB transcripts were sequenced. Profiling relied on immunoSEQ multiplex PCR, and the TCRdb table lists in-frame clones only, not all of them. The sample contains about 130,000 clones, roughly 10% of which appear only once. Broader study findings: Moderate but significant shortening of TCRB CDR3s was recorded in all four CD4+ subsets from Type 1 diabetes patients.

Material: central memory CD4+ T cells from blood. The origin of this receptor is a man younger than 45 with type 1 diabetes. The rearrangement uses TRBV19 and TRBJ2-7; 7 bases are shared with TRBD2. This chain's CDR3 is CASSPRETYEQYF. The CDR3 region has the DNA TGTGCCAGTAGTCCGCGGGAGACCTACGAGCAGTACTTC. The entire variable domain, with the rest obtained from reference TRBV19 and TRBJ2-7, is as follows: DGGITQSPKYLFRKEGQNVTLSCEQNLNHDAMYWYRQDPGQGLRLIYYSQIVNDFQKGDIAEGYSVSREKKESFPLTVTSAQKNPTAFYLCASSPRETYEQYFGPGTRLTVT.